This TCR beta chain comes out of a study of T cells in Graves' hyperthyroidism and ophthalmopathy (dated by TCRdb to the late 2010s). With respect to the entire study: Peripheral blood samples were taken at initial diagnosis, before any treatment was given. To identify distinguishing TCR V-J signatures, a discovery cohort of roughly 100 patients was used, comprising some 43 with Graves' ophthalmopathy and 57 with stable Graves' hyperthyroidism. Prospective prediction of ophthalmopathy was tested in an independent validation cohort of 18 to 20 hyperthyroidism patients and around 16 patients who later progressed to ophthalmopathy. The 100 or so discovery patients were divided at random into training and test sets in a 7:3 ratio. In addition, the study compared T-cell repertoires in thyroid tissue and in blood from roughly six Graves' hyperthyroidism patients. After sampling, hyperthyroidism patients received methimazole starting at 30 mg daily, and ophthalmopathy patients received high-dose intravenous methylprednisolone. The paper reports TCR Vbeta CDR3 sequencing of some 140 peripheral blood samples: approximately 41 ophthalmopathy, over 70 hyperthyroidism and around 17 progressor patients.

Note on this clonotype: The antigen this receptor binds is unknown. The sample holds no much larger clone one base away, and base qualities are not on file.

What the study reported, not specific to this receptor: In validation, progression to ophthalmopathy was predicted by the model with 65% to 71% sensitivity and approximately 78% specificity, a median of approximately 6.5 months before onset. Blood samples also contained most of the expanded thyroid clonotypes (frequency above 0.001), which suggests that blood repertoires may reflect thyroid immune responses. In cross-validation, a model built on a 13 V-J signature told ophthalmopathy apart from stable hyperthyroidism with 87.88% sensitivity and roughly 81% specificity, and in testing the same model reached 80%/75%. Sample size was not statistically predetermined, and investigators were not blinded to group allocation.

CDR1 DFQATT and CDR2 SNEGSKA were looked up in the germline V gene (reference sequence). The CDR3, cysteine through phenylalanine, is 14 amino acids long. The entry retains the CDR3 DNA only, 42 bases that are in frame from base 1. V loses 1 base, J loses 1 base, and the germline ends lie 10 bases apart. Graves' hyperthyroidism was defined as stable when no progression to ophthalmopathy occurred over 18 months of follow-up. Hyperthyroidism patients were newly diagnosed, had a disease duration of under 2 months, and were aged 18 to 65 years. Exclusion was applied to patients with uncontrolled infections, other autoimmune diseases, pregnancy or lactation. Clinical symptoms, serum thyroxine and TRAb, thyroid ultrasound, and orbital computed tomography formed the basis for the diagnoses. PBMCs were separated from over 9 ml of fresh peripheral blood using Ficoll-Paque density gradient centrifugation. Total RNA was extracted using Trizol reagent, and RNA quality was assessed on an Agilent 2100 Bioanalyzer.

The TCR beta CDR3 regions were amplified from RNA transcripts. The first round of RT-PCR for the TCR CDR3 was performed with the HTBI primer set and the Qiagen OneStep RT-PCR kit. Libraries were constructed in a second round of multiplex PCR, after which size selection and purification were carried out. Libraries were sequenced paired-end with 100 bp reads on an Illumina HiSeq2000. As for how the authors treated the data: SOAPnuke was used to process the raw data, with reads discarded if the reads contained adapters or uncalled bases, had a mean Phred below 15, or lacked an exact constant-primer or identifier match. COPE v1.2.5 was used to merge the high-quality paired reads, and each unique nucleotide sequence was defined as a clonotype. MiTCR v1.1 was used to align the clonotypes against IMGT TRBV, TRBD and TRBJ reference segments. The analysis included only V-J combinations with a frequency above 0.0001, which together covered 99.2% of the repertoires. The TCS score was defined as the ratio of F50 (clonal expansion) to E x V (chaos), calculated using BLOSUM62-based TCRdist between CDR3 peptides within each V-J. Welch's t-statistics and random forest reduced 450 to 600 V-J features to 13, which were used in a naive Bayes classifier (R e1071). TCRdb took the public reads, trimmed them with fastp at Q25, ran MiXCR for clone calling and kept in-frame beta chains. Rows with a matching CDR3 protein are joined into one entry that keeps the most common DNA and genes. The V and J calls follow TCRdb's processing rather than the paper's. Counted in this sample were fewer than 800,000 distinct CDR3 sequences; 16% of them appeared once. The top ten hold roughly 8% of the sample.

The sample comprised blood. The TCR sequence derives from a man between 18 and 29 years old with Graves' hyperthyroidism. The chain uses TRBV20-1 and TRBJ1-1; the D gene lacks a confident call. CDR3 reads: CSARVSGTNTEAFF. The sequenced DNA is TGCAGTGCTAGAGTCTCAGGAACGAACACTGAAGCTTTCTTT.